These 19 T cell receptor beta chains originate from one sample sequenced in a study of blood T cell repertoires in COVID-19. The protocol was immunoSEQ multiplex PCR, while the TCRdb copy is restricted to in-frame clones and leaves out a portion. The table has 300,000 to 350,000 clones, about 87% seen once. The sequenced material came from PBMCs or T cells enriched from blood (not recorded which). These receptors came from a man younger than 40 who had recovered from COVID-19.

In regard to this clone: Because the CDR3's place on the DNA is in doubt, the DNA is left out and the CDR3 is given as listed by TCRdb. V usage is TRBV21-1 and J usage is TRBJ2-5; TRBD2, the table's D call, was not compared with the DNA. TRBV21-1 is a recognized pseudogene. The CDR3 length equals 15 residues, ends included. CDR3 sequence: CASSKVAGGTETQYF.

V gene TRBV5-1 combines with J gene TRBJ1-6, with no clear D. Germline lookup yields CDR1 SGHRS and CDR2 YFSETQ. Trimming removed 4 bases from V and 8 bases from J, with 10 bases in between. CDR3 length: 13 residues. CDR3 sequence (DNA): TGCGCCAGCAGCCCATCTCAGGATTCACCCCTCCACTTT. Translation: CASSPSQDSPLHF.

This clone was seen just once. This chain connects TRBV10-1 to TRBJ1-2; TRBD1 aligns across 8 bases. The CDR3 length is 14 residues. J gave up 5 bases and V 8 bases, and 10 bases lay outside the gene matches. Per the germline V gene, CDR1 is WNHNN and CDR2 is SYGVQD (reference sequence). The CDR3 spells CASRQGPSGYGYTF. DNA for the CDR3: TGCGCCAGCCGACAGGGGCCATCGGGGTATGGCTACACCTTC.

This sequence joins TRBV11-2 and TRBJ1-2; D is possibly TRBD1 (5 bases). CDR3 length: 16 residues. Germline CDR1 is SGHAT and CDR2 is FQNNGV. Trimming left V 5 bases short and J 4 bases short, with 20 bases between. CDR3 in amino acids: CASSGEGLGEGYGYTF. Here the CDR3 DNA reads TGTGCCAGCAGCGGGGAGGGACTGGGGGAAGGCTATGGCTACACCTTC.

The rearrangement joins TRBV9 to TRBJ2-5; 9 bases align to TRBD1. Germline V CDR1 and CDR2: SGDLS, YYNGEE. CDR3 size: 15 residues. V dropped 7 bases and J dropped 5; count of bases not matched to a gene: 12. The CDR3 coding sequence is TGTGCCAGCTCTAAGTTGGGACAGGGATTGGAGACCCAGTACTTC. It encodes CASSKLGQGLETQYF.

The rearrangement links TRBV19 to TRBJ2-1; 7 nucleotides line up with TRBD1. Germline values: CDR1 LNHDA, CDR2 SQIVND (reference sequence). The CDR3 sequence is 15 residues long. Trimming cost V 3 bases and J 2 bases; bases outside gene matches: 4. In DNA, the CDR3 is TGTGCCAGTAGTATGATCGGGACAGCCTACAATGAGCAGTTCTTC. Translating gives CASSMIGTAYNEQFF.

The CDR3 DNA is TGTGCCAGCAGCTTGGGGTTGCTAGGGGAGGGCTATGGCTACACCTTC. Translating gives CASSLGLLGEGYGYTF. This chain joins TRBV5-4 and TRBJ1-2; TRBD1 is a possible D gene (5 bases). The length of the CDR3 is 16 residues. In germline, CDR1 is SGHNT, CDR2 YYREEE (reference sequence). V lost 0 bases and J lost 4, with 16 bases in between.

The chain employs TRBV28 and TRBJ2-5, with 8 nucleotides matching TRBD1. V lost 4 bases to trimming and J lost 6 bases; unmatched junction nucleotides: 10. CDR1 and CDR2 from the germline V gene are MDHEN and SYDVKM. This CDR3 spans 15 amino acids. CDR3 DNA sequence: TGTGCCAGCAGTTCCAGACAGGGGACTGGGCAGACCCAGTACTTC. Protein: CASSSRQGTGQTQYF. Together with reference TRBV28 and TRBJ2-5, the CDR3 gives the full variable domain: DVKVTQSSRYLVKRTGEKVFLECVQDMDHENMFWYRQDPGLGLRLIYFSYDVKMKEKGDIPEGYSVSREKKERFSLILESASTNQTSMYLCASSSRQGTGQTQYFGPGTRLLVL.

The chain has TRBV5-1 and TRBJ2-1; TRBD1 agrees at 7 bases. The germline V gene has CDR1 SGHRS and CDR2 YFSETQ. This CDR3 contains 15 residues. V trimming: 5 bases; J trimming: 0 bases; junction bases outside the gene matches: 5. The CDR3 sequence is CASSPRQGSYNEQFF. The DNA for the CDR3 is TGCGCCAGCAGTCCTCGACAGGGCTCCTACAATGAGCAGTTCTTC.

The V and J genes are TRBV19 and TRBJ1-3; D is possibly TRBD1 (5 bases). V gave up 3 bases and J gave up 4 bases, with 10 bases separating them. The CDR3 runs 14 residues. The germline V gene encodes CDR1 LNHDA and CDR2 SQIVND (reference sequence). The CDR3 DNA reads TGTGCCAGTAGTATTTCAGGGAACGGAAACACCATATATTTT. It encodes CASSISGNGNTIYF. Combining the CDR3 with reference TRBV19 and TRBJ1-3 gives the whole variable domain DGGITQSPKYLFRKEGQNVTLSCEQNLNHDAMYWYRQDPGQGLRLIYYSQIVNDFQKGDIAEGYSVSREKKESFPLTVTSAQKNPTAFYLCASSISGNGNTIYFGEGSWLTVV.

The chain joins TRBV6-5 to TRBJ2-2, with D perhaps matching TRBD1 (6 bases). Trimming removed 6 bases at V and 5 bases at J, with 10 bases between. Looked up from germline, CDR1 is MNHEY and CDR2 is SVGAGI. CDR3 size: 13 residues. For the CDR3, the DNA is TGTGCCAGCAGAGCCACAGGGACCGGGGAGCTGTTTTTT. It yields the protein CASRATGTGELFF.

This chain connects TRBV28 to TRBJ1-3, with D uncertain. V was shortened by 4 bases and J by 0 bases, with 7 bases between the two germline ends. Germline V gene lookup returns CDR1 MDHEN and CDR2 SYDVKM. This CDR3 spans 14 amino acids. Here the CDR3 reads CASSSDFSGNTIYF. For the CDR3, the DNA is TGTGCCAGCAGTTCTGACTTCTCTGGAAACACCATATATTTT.

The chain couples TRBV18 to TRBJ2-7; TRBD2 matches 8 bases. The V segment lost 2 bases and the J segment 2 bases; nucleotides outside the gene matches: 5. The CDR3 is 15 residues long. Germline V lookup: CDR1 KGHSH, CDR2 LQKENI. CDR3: CASSPFSGDTYEQYF. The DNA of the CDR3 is TGTGCCAGCTCACCATTTAGCGGGGACACCTACGAGCAGTACTTC.

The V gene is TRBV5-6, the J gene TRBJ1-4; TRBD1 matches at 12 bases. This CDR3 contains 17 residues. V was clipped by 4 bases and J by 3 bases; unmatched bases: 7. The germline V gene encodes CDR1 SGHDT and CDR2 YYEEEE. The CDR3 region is CASSPTGTGGPNEKLFF. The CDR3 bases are TGTGCCAGCAGCCCAACCGGGACAGGGGGCCCTAATGAAAAACTGTTTTTT.

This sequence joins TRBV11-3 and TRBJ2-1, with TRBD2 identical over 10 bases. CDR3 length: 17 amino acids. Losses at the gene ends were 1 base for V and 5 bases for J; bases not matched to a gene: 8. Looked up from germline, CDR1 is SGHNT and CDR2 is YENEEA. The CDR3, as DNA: TGTGCCAGCAGCTTAGTCTCGGGACTAGCGCCAGACAATGAGCAGTTCTTC. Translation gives CASSLVSGLAPDNEQFF.

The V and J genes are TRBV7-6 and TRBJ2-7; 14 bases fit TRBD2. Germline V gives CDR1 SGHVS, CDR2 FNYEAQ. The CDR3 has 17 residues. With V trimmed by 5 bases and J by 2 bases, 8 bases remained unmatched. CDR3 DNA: TGTGCCAGCAGCCCGGCCGGGACTAGCGGGGGAACCTACGAGCAGTACTTC. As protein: CASSPAGTSGGTYEQYF.

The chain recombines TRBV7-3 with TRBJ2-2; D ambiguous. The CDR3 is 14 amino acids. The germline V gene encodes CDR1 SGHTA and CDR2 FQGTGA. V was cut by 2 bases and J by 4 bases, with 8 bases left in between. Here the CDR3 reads CASSLVVSTGELFF. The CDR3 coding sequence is TGTGCCAGCAGCTTAGTCGTGAGCACCGGGGAGCTGTTTTTT.

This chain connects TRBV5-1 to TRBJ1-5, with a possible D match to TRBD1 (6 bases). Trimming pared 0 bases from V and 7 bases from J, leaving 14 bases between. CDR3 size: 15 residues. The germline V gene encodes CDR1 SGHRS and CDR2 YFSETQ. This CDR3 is CASSLEGRGAQPQHF. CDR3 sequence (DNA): TGCGCCAGCAGCTTGGAAGGCAGGGGCGCCCAGCCCCAGCATTTT.

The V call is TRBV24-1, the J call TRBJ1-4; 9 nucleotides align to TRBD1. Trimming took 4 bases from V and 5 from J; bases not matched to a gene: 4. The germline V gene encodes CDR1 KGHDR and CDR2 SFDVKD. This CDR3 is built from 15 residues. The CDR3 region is CATSEGQGANEKLFF. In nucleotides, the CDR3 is TGTGCCACCAGTGAGGGACAGGGAGCAAATGAAAAACTGTTTTTT.